The 10 T cell receptor beta chains listed next were all sequenced from one sample in a study of T cells in Graves' hyperthyroidism and ophthalmopathy. It was RNA transcripts that yielded the amplified TCR beta CDR3 regions. First-round RT-PCR with HTBI primers amplified the TCR CDR3 region. Each CDR3 protein gets one entry after TCRdb re-called the multiplex PCR reads with MiXCR. The sample yields about 500,000 distinct CDR3 sequences, about a sixth seen once. Sequencing was carried out using blood. The receptors here all came from a woman between 18 and 30 years old with Graves' ophthalmopathy.

This clonotype has a count of ten or more. This chain uses TRBV12-3 or TRBV12-4 with TRBJ2-5; the match to TRBD1 covers 7 bases. The junction had 8 bases not matched to a gene; V was cut back by 5 bases and J by 5 bases. There are 14 residues in the CDR3. The CDR3 bases are TGTGCCAGCAGTATGACAGGGTTTGAGGAGACCCAGTACTTC. Translation: CASSMTGFEETQYF.

The V and J genes are TRBV5-4 and TRBJ2-1, with D perhaps matching TRBD2 (5 bases). V lost 2 bases and J 9 bases, leaving 18 bases between the germline ends. This CDR3 is 15 amino acids long. Germline assignment: CDR1 SGHNT and CDR2 YYREEE (reference sequence). CDR3 sequence: CASSFGLSGRGEQFF. In DNA form, the CDR3 reads TGTGCCAGCAGCTTCGGACTTTCGGGTCGGGGTGAGCAGTTCTTC. Drawing the rest from reference TRBV5-4 and TRBJ2-1, the complete variable domain is ETGVTQSPTHLIKTRGQQVTLRCSSQSGHNTVSWYQQALGQGPQFIFQYYREEENGRGNFPPRFSGLQFPNYSSELNVNALELDDSALYLCASSFGLSGRGEQFFGPGTRLTVL.

This clonotype has just a few counts. V and J are TRBV25-1 and TRBJ2-1, with 8 positions matching TRBD1. V was pared by 11 bases and J by 4 bases, with 10 bases of the junction left unmatched. The germline gives CDR1 MGHDK, CDR2 SYGVNS. The CDR3 sequence is 14 residues long. The CDR3 DNA reads as TGTGCCCCCTCAGGGGGCGAGGGATACAATGAGCAGTTCTTC. It specifies CAPSGGEGYNEQFF.

The J gene is TRBJ1-1, the V gene TRBV5-5; a weak D match, TRBD1 (5 bases). The CDR3 has 19 residues. Germline V gene data show CDR1 as SGHKS and CDR2 as YYEKEE (reference sequence). The V end lost 0 bases, the J end lost 3 bases, and 24 bases lay between the germline ends. The CDR3 DNA sequence: TGTGCCAGCAGCTTGGGGGTCCTTCTATCCGGGCGAGGGGACACTGAAGCTTTCTTT. Translated: CASSLGVLLSGRGDTEAFF. The variable domain in full, with the rest retrieved from reference TRBV5-5 and TRBJ1-1, is DAGVTQSPTHLIKTRGQQVTLRCSPISGHKSVSWYQQVLGQGPQFIFQYYEKEERGRGNFPDRFSARQFPNYSSELNVNALLLGDSALYLCASSLGVLLSGRGDTEAFFGQGTRLTVV.

The V and J genes are TRBV10-3 and TRBJ2-1; tentatively, D is TRBD1 (5 bases). The CDR3 runs 15 residues. Germline-derived CDR1 and CDR2 are ENHRY and SYGVKD. Trimming shortened V by 3 bases and J by 3 bases, and 12 bases separated the two germline ends. The CDR3 is CAISDRGIGYNEQFF. CDR3 DNA sequence: TGTGCCATCAGTGATAGGGGTATAGGCTACAATGAGCAGTTCTTC.

The CDR3 DNA follows: TGTGCCAGCAGACGGGGACAGGGGAGTGAAAAACTGTTTTTT. Its protein product is CASRRGQGSEKLFF. The chain carries TRBV6-1 and TRBJ1-4; 10 bases match TRBD1. There are 14 residues in the CDR3. Trimming took 6 bases from V and 7 from J; bases not matched to a gene: 5. CDR1 MNHNS and CDR2 SASEGT come from the germline V gene.

The genes are TRBV18 and TRBJ2-5; D uncertain. With 0 bases removed from V and 5 bases from J, the gap between germline ends came to 10 bases. The CDR3 loop spans 14 amino acids. Germline CDR1 and CDR2: KGHSH and LQKENI. The CDR3 DNA reads TGTGCCAGCTCACCACCGAACACGAGGGAGACCCAGTACTTC. It translates to CASSPPNTRETQYF.

In this sample, this clonotype turned up many times. The chain is built from TRBV2 and TRBJ1-6, with 7 bases fitting TRBD1. The CDR3 is 14 residues long. After removal of 6 bases from V and 10 bases from J, the junction contained 9 bases not matched to a gene. Germline CDR1 reads SNHLY; CDR2 reads FYNNEI. The chain's CDR3 is CASRTGDPNSPLHF. As DNA, the CDR3 is TGTGCCAGCAGAACAGGGGATCCGAACTCACCCCTCCACTTT. Filled out from reference TRBV2 and TRBJ1-6, the complete variable domain reads EPEVTQTPSHQVTQMGQEVILRCVPISNHLYFYWYRQILGQKVEFLVSFYNNEISEKSEIFDDQFSVERPDGSNFTLKIRSTKLEDSAMYFCASRTGDPNSPLHFGNGTRLTVT.

The rearrangement links TRBV2 to TRBJ1-1, with D uncertain. CDR3 length: 13 amino acids. Trimming took off 4 bases at V and 4 bases at J, with 10 bases between the two ends. Germline V gene sequence: CDR1 SNHLY, CDR2 FYNNEI. This CDR3 is CASSGEESTEAFF. In nucleotides, the CDR3 is TGTGCCAGCAGTGGTGAGGAAAGCACTGAAGCTTTCTTT.

This clonotype has at least ten counts. The rearrangement links TRBV20-1 to TRBJ2-7; 7 positions agree with TRBD2. Losses at the gene ends were 3 bases for V and 1 base for J; bases not matched to a gene: 6. Per the germline V gene, CDR1 is DFQATT and CDR2 is SNEGSKA (reference sequence). The CDR3 totals 14 residues. For the CDR3, the DNA is TGCAGTGCTAGGGGACTACGGCTATCCTACGAGCAGTACTTC. Its translation: CSARGLRLSYEQYF.